Listed below are T cell receptor beta chains from one sample, sequenced in a study of response to subunit inactivated influenza vaccine. TCRdb reanalysed the RT-PCR reads using MiXCR and keeps one entry per CDR3 protein. The sample holds almost 600,000 distinct CDR3 sequences, around 15% seen once. The sequences come from PBMCs from blood, collected 12 days after vaccination. These receptors were collected from a man aged 45-60 years who received an inactivated influenza vaccine. Both conserved end residues are part of each CDR3. A D gene is named only where the DNA matches it firmly. Size tells how often a clone was seen (once, few, many) or the class of an expanded clone, and some rows leave it out.

d_call	clone_size	j_call	v_call	cdr3_aa	cdr3_nt
TRBD1	NA	TRBJ2-7	TRBV20-1	CSARDPRTGGGYEQYF	TGCAGTGCTAGAGATCCCCGGACAGGGGGGGGTTACGAGCAGTACTTC
TRBD1	many	TRBJ1-2	TRBV7-8	CASSLDDRGILYGYTF	TGTGCCAGCAGCTTAGACGACAGGGGGATCCTCTATGGCTACACCTTC
TRBD2	few	TRBJ2-5	TRBV12-3/TRBV12-4	CASSSRTSGGKETQYF	TGTGCCAGCAGTTCAAGGACTAGCGGGGGGAAAGAGACCCAGTACTTC
NA	NA	TRBJ2-3	TRBV9	CASSVQGSRSTDTQYF	TGTGCCAGCAGCGTACAGGGGTCCCGTAGCACAGATACGCAGTATTTT
TRBD2	many	TRBJ2-7	TRBV9	CASSVETSGFHEQYF	TGTGCCAGCAGCGTAGAAACTAGCGGGTTCCACGAGCAGTACTTC
TRBD1	NA	TRBJ2-1	TRBV20-1	CSARDRVGNEQFF	TGCAGTGCCCGGGACAGGGTTGGAAATGAGCAGTTCTTC
NA	few	TRBJ2-2	TRBV19	CASSTTPGHSNTGELFF	TGTGCCAGTAGTACAACCCCGGGACATTCGAACACCGGGGAGCTGTTTTTT
TRBD2	few	TRBJ2-3	TRBV12-3/TRBV12-4	CASRGLAGYTVDTQYF	TGTGCCAGCAGGGGACTAGCGGGGTATACCGTAGATACGCAGTATTTT
NA	NA	TRBJ2-1	TRBV20-1	CSARDRQYRREQFF	TGCAGTGCAAGAGACAGACAGTATCGGAGGGAGCAGTTCTTC
TRBD2	NA	TRBJ2-1	TRBV28	CASSAAGGLSYNEQFF	TGTGCCAGCAGTGCAGCGGGAGGGCTTTCCTACAATGAGCAGTTCTTC
NA	many	TRBJ1-2	TRBV25-1	CASSVRGDGYTF	TGTGCCAGCAGCGTCCGGGGAGATGGCTACACCTTC
NA	NA	TRBJ2-3	TRBV20-1	CSARLARTDTQYF	TGCAGTGCTAGACTAGCGAGGACAGATACGCAGTATTTT
NA	few	TRBJ2-7	TRBV28	CASSSARLTEGEQYF	TGTGCCAGCAGTTCTGCCCGCCTCACGGAGGGCGAGCAGTACTTC
NA	many	TRBJ1-6	TRBV12-3/TRBV12-4	CASSLGIDNSPLHF	TGTGCCAGCAGTTTAGGCATAGATAATTCACCCCTCCACTTT
NA	many	TRBJ2-3	TRBV11-3	CASSLGSWRGPPTDTQYF	TGTGCCAGCAGCTTAGGGTCATGGCGGGGGCCCCCCACAGATACGCAGTATTTT
NA	NA	TRBJ2-5	TRBV2	CASSALDTQYF	TGTGCCAGCAGTGCATTAGATACCCAGTACTTC